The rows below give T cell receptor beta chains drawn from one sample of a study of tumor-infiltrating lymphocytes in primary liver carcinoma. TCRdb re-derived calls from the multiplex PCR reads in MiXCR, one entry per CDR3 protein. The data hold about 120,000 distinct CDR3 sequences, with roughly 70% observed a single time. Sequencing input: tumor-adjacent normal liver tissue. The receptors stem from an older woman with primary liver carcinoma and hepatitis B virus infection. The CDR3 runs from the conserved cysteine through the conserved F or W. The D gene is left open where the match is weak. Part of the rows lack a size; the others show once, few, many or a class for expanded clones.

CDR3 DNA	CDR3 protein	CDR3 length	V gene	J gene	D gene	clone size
TGTGCCAGCAACCCTCCACTAGCGGGACATCTACCCCTCTCTATTGAGCAGTTCTTC	CASNPPLAGHLPLSIEQFF	19	TRBV7-8	TRBJ2-1	TRBD2	-
TGTGCCAGCAGCTCGAGGCTAACGATAGATACACAGTATTTT	CASSSRLTIDTQYF	14	TRBV5-6	TRBJ2-3	-	-
TGCGCCAGCAGTTCCAAGGATCTAAGGACTGATTCACCCTTCCACTTT	CASSSKDLRTDSPFHF	16	TRBV6-6	TRBJ1-6	-	-
TGTGCCAGCAGCTCCAGACAGGGAGGGGAGACCCAGTACTTC	CASSSRQGGETQYF	14	TRBV7-9	TRBJ2-5	-	few
TGTGCCAGCAGTTTAGGGTCCCCAGATACGCAGTATTTT	CASSLGSPDTQYF	13	TRBV28	TRBJ2-3	-	many
TGTGCCAGCAGCTTAGTTTCTAATGGGAGAGGGGATGAGCAGTTCTTC	CASSLVSNGRGDEQFF	16	TRBV7-8	TRBJ2-1	-	-
TGTGCCTGGAGTTTCGAGGGATTCTCCACAGATACGCACTATTTT	CAWSFEGFSTDTHYF	15	TRBV30	TRBJ2-3	-	-
TGTGCCAGCAGCTTTGTAGTGGGAGGGAGGACAGATACGCAGTATTTT	CASSFVVGGRTDTQYF	16	TRBV7-8	TRBJ2-3	TRBD2	-
TGTGCCAGCAGCTTAGATGATAGCTACAATGAGCAGTTCTTC	CASSLDDSYNEQFF	14	TRBV11-3	TRBJ2-1	-	medium-sized
TGTGCCAGCATCAGATTATCGGGGTTGGACACGCAGTATTTT	CASIRLSGLDTQYF	14	TRBV6-5	TRBJ2-3	-	-
TGTGCCATCAGTGAGCCAGCAGCCCAAGAGACCCAGTACTTC	CAISEPAAQETQYF	14	TRBV10-3	TRBJ2-5	-	-
TGTGCCAGCTCACCAGTCTCTTCAGGGGGCAACACCGGGGAGCTGTTTTTT	CASSPVSSGGNTGELFF	17	TRBV18	TRBJ2-2	TRBD1	-
TGTGCCAGCCGCCGTGGTGAAGTGGACACTGAAGCTTCGTTT	CASRRGEVDTEASF	14	TRBV5-5	TRBJ1-1	-	-
TGTGCCAGCAGTTACCACTCTAACATCGGGGAGCTGTTTTTT	CASSYHSNIGELFF	14	TRBV6-5	TRBJ2-2	-	-
TGCAGCGGATTGAACACTGAAGCTTTCTTT	CSGLNTEAFF	10	TRBV29-1	TRBJ1-1	-	many
TGTACCAGCGGCCGGGACAGGGGCCCTTGGGATACGGAGTATTTT	CTSGRDRGPWDTEYF	15	TRBV7-8	TRBJ2-3	TRBD1	-
TGTGCCACCAGTGATCATGCTACGTCGGCTAGCGGGAACTACAATGAGCAGTTCTTC	CATSDHATSASGNYNEQFF	19	TRBV24-1	TRBJ2-1	TRBD2	-
TGTGCCAGCAGCTCGGGGGGACCCATAAGCTCCTACGAGCAGTACTTC	CASSSGGPISSYEQYF	16	TRBV5-5	TRBJ2-7	TRBD2	many
TGCAGTGCCCACGAGGGGGCGGGTGAAGCTTTCTTT	CSAHEGAGEAFF	12	TRBV20-1	TRBJ1-1	TRBD1	-
TGCGCCAGCAGCCCGAATCTGGGGGACGAGCAGTACTTC	CASSPNLGDEQYF	13	TRBV5-1	TRBJ2-7	-	many
TGCGCCAGCAGCACCACCGGGGGGAAGGGTGAAAAACTGTTTTTT	CASSTTGGKGEKLFF	15	TRBV5-1	TRBJ1-4	-	many
TGTACCAGCAGTTTCCAAGAGGGGGCCGAGCAGTACTTC	CTSSFQEGAEQYF	13	TRBV12-3/TRBV12-4	TRBJ2-7	TRBD1	-
TGTGTCAGCAGTTTAAGAAGAGGGACGGGCTCAAACAATGAGCAGTTCTTC	CVSSLRRGTGSNNEQFF	17	TRBV12-3/TRBV12-4	TRBJ2-1	-	-
TGCGCCAGCAGCCCGATAGGGTCTGATCAGCCCCAGCATTTT	CASSPIGSDQPQHF	14	TRBV11-2	TRBJ1-5	-	-
TGCAGCATTGAAGGCTGCGGGAGAAGGAATGAGCAGTTCTTC	CSIEGCGRRNEQFF	14	TRBV29-1	TRBJ2-1	TRBD2	-
TGTGCCAGCATTGAAGGGGCGACCTCCTATAATTCACCCCTCCACTTT	CASIEGATSYNSPLHF	16	TRBV6-1	TRBJ1-6	-	-
TGCGCCAGCAACTTGAGTTTGGCAGGGGGCCCGAAATGGTCTGAAGCTTTCTTT	CASNLSLAGGPKWSEAFF	18	TRBV5-1	TRBJ1-1	TRBD1	-
TGTGCCAGCAGTTTAAGCCTCTCTGGGGCCAACGTCCTGACTTTC	CASSLSLSGANVLTF	15	TRBV12-3/TRBV12-4	TRBJ2-6	-	many
TGTGCCAGCGGACAGGGGCCCGAATGGCAGCCCCAGTATTTT	CASGQGPEWQPQYF	14	TRBV6-1	TRBJ2-3	TRBD1	-
TGTGCCAGGAGTTACTTACAGGGGCCCAGTTACGATCAGTTCTTC	CARSYLQGPSYDQFF	15	TRBV7-8	TRBJ2-1	TRBD1	-
TGTGCCAGCAGTATTTTAGCGGGAGGTAATAATGAGCAGTTCTTC	CASSILAGGNNEQFF	15	TRBV12-3/TRBV12-4	TRBJ2-1	TRBD2	-
TGTGCCAGCAACCCTCGGACAGCAGGACTGCGCGAACAGTACTTC	CASNPRTAGLREQYF	15	TRBV11-1	TRBJ2-7	-	-
TGTGCCAGCAGTCAAGGACTAGCGTCCGGGGGGCCGTTTTTT	CASSQGLASGGPFF	14	TRBV6-5	TRBJ2-2	TRBD2	-
TGCAGTGCCCAGGTCCGAAACCGGGACTACTACGAGCAGTACTTC	CSAQVRNRDYYEQYF	15	TRBV20-1	TRBJ2-7	TRBD2	few
TGTGCCAGCAGCATCGCAGGTGCGGGGGCCAACCTCCTGACTTTC	CASSIAGAGANLLTF	15	TRBV12-3/TRBV12-4	TRBJ2-6	-	-
TGTGCCACCGCACCCAGGGCGCGGGACACAGATACGCAGTATTTT	CATAPRARDTDTQYF	15	TRBV15	TRBJ2-3	-	-
TGCGCCAGCAGCTCCTCCACCGGGACAGTCTCCTACGAGCAGTACTTC	CASSSSTGTVSYEQYF	16	TRBV5-1	TRBJ2-7	TRBD1	many